These 32 T cell receptor beta chains were all obtained from the same sample, sequenced in a study of post-analysis software for immune sequencing data. Study conclusions and caveats: With TRBV5-6, TRBV5-1 and TRBV20-1 included, about five TRBV segments were more frequent in patients than in controls.

These receptors have no known antigen. Built from TCR beta cDNA, the libraries had unique molecular identifiers in them. In TCRdb, the PCR reads were re-called with MiXCR into one record per CDR3 protein. The sample carries 350,000 to 450,000 distinct CDR3 sequences, 30% to 40% recorded once. Sequenced: blood. The receptors stem from a girl aged 2 to 9 with multiple sclerosis.

This clonotype was counted between two and nine times. This chain joins TRBV10-3 and TRBJ2-4; possibly TRBD1 for D (6 bases). The DNA end lines up better with TRBJ2-7; the J call may be wrong. Per the germline V gene, CDR1 is ENHRY and CDR2 is SYGVKD. The CDR3 totals 11 residues. The CDR3 loop is CAIKGESEQYF. The DNA of the CDR3 is TGTGCCATCAAGGGGGAAAGCGAGCAGTACTTC.

V usage is TRBV5-1 and J usage is TRBJ2-7, with TRBD1 as a possible D gene (6 bases). This CDR3 spans 13 amino acids. Trimming removed 4 bases from V and 4 bases from J, with 12 bases in between. Germline CDR1 and CDR2: SGHRS and YFSETQ. The CDR3 is CASSLQGWYEQYF. The CDR3 DNA sequence: TGCGCCAGCAGCCTCCAGGGGTGGTACGAGCAGTACTTC.

The rearrangement links TRBV4-2 to TRBJ2-1; the match to TRBD2 covers 7 bases. CDR3 length equals 14 residues. Losses at the gene ends were 3 bases for V and 9 bases for J; bases not matched to a gene: 8. CDR1 and CDR2 (germline): LGHNA, YNFKEQ. CDR3 sequence reads: CASSQASGYSEQFF. DNA for the CDR3: TGTGCCAGCAGCCAGGCTAGCGGATATAGTGAGCAGTTCTTC.

This clonotype was picked up a small number of times. The V call is TRBV5-1, the J call TRBJ2-7; possible D gene TRBD1, 6 bases. V lost 0 bases and J lost 2, with 15 bases in between. CDR3 length: 16 residues. Germline V gene lookup returns CDR1 SGHRS and CDR2 YFSETQ. CDR3: CASSLGPTGTTYEQYF. For the CDR3, the DNA is TGCGCCAGCAGCTTGGGTCCCACCGGGACAACCTACGAGCAGTACTTC.

This clonotype has more than one count but fewer than ten. The V and J genes are TRBV24-1 and TRBJ2-5; D not resolved. Trimming removed 7 bases at V and 5 bases at J, with 16 bases between. The CDR3 runs 14 residues. CDR1 and CDR2 from the germline V gene are KGHDR and SFDVKD. This CDR3 is CATSPGSLGETQYF. In nucleotides, the CDR3 is TGTGCCACCAGCCCCGGGTCCCTCGGGGAGACCCAGTACTTC.

The genes are TRBV24-1 and TRBJ2-7; D remains ambiguous. The J call may be in error: the DNA end matches TRBJ2-5 better. The CDR3 covers 16 residues. Germline V gives CDR1 KGHDR, CDR2 SFDVKD. This chain's CDR3 is CATSDSSLFKGQTQYF. The CDR3 DNA is TGTGCCACCAGTGATTCGTCGCTGTTTAAAGGACAGACCCAGTACTTC.

The rearrangement links TRBV4-1 to TRBJ2-5; D gene uncertain. The CDR3 is 15 residues long. V shed 4 bases and J shed 3 bases, with 15 bases lying between them. Germline lookup yields CDR1 MGHRA and CDR2 YSYEKL. CDR3 amino acids: CASSRATEREETQYF. In DNA, the CDR3 is TGCGCCAGCAGCCGGGCCACAGAACGGGAAGAGACCCAGTACTTC.

V and J are TRBV29-1 and TRBJ1-2; D not resolved. Looked up from germline, CDR1 is SQVTM and CDR2 is ANQGSEA. This CDR3 is built from 10 residues. Trimming pared 0 bases from V and 7 bases from J, leaving 3 bases between. The CDR3: CSVEEFGYTF. The CDR3 DNA reads TGCAGCGTTGAAGAGTTTGGCTACACCTTC. Looking up the rest from reference TRBV29-1 and TRBJ1-2 gives the full variable domain: SAVISQKPSRDICQRGTSLTIQCQVDSQVTMMFWYRQQPGQSLTLIATANQGSEATYESGFVIDKFPISRPNLTFSTLTVSNMSPEDSSIYLCSVEEFGYTFGSGTRLTVV.

In this sample, this clonotype turned up a few times. The chain is built from TRBV5-8 and TRBJ1-2; perhaps TRBD1 as D (5 bases). This CDR3 comprises 16 residues. Germline values: CDR1 SGHTS, CDR2 YDEGEE. Trimming stripped 1 base from V and 4 bases from J, with 17 bases between. As DNA, the CDR3 is TGTGCCAGCAGCTTGTATTGGGACCAGGGCAGCTATGGCTACACCTTC. This encodes CASSLYWDQGSYGYTF. Full variable domain (missing parts from reference TRBV5-8 and TRBJ1-2): EAGVTQSPTHLIKTRGQQATLRCSPISGHTSVYWYQQALGLGLQFLLWYDEGEERNRGNFPPRFSGRQFPNYSSELNVNALELEDSALYLCASSLYWDQGSYGYTFGSGTRLTVV.

This chain uses TRBV20-1 with TRBJ2-1, with 11 bases that match TRBD2. The V and J ends lost 6 bases and 0 bases, in that order; junction bases with no gene match: 4. Looked up from germline, CDR1 is DFQATT and CDR2 is SNEGSKA (reference sequence). The CDR3 runs 15 residues. The CDR3 here is CSASTSGVSYNEQFF. The CDR3 DNA is TGCAGTGCCTCGACTAGCGGGGTCTCCTACAATGAGCAGTTCTTC.

This clonotype was picked up a small number of times. The rearrangement joins TRBV4-1 to TRBJ1-2, with a possible D match to TRBD1 (6 bases). CDR1 and CDR2 from the germline V gene are MGHRA and YSYEKL. V was trimmed by 4 bases and J by 4 bases, leaving 16 bases between them. This CDR3 is built from 15 residues. The CDR3 bases are TGCGCCAGCAGCCCGGGGGACAACCCTTTCTATGGCTACACCTTC. Protein sequence: CASSPGDNPFYGYTF.

This clonotype was seen more than once but under ten times. The CDR3 protein is CSVNHPDNEKLFF. The CDR3 region has the DNA TGCAGCGTCAACCACCCGGATAATGAAAAACTGTTTTTT. This rearrangement joins TRBV29-1 to TRBJ1-4; no firm D call. Germline values: CDR1 SQVTM, CDR2 ANQGSEA. Trimming cost V 6 bases and J 4 bases, with 12 bases left between them. This CDR3 region has 13 residues.

The chain is built from TRBV30 and TRBJ1-1; 9 bases map to TRBD1. Germline CDR1 GTSNPN, CDR2 SVGIG (reference sequence). V lost 5 bases to trimming and J lost 6 bases; unmatched junction nucleotides: 7. The CDR3 spans 13 residues. The CDR3 DNA sequence: TGTGCCTGGGAGGTACAGGGGGCCTCTGAAGCTTTCTTT. Translated: CAWEVQGASEAFF.

The chain is built from TRBV28 and TRBJ2-3, with TRBD1 identical over 7 bases. J was trimmed by 2 bases and V by 4 bases; bases with no gene match: 3. CDR1 is MDHEN and CDR2 is SYDVKM in the germline V gene. The CDR3 is made up of 14 amino acids. The DNA of the CDR3 is TGTGCCAGCAGTTACGGACAGGTCACAGATACGCAGTATTTT. Translation gives CASSYGQVTDTQYF.

V usage is TRBV4-1 and J usage is TRBJ2-1; D is unclear. Germline V lookup: CDR1 MGHRA, CDR2 YSYEKL. The V gene lost 0 bases and the J gene lost 0 bases, with 9 bases spanning the gap. The CDR3 has 16 amino acids. CDR3: CASSQERAYSYNEQFF. DNA for the CDR3: TGCGCCAGCAGCCAAGAAAGGGCTTACTCCTACAATGAGCAGTTCTTC.

This clonotype was picked up a small number of times. The CDR3: CASSLAPERPQFF. The CDR3 DNA follows: TGTGCCAGCAGCTTAGCCCCCGAGCGGCCGCAGTTCTTC. V usage is TRBV7-7 and J usage is TRBJ2-1; D possibly corresponds to TRBD2 (5 bases). The CDR3 consists of 13 residues. Trimming took 0 bases from V and 12 from J, leaving 12 bases between them. The germline V gene encodes CDR1 SSHAT and CDR2 FNYEAQ (reference sequence).

This chain uses TRBV29-1 with TRBJ1-2; 9 bases align to TRBD1. The CDR3 length is 13 residues. The germline V gene has CDR1 SQVTM and CDR2 ANQGSEA. Unmatched junction bases numbered 0, after V lost 0 bases and J lost 4 bases. CDR3 protein: CSVEEDRGYGYTF. The DNA for the CDR3 is TGCAGCGTTGAAGAGGACAGGGGCTATGGCTACACCTTC.

The chain carries TRBV7-2 and TRBJ2-1; D might be TRBD2 (6 bases). The V end lost 2 bases, the J end lost 6 bases, and 14 bases lay between the germline ends. In germline, CDR1 is SGHTA, CDR2 FQGNSA. This CDR3 has 15 amino acids. CDR3 sequence (DNA): TGTGCCAGCAGCTTATCGAGGGCCGGGGGCAATGAGCAGTTCTTC. Amino acid sequence: CASSLSRAGGNEQFF.

In its sample, this clonotype was seen a few times. The chain recombines TRBV12-3 or TRBV12-4 with TRBJ2-6, with 7 nucleotides matching TRBD1. CDR3 size: 19 residues. The V segment lost 5 bases and the J segment 2 bases; nucleotides outside the gene matches: 15. This chain's CDR3 is CASSRNPNLDRAGANVLTF. The CDR3 nucleotides are TGTGCCAGCAGTCGGAACCCAAACCTCGACAGGGCTGGGGCCAACGTCCTGACTTTC.

This clonotype was seen a handful of times. The chain recombines TRBV7-8 with TRBJ2-5; 12 bases fit TRBD2. From germline, CDR1 is SGHVS and CDR2 FQNEAQ. CDR3 size: 16 residues. J gave up 2 bases and V 4 bases, and 5 bases lay outside the gene matches. Here the CDR3 DNA reads TGTGCCAGCAGCTCGTGGACTAGCGGGATACAAGAGACCCAGTACTTC. The encoded protein is CASSSWTSGIQETQYF.

The chain is built from TRBV24-1 and TRBJ2-1; D is uncertain. Per the germline V gene, CDR1 is KGHDR and CDR2 is SFDVKD. The length of the CDR3 is 15 residues. With 1 base removed from V and 0 bases from J, the gap between germline ends came to 6 bases. This chain's CDR3 is CATSDLASSYNEQFF. CDR3 in DNA: TGTGCCACCAGTGATTTAGCGAGCTCCTACAATGAGCAGTTCTTC.

This clonotype appeared a few times. The chain carries TRBV20-1 and TRBJ2-1; 10 bases agree with TRBD2. Germline V lookup: CDR1 DFQATT, CDR2 SNEGSKA (reference sequence). The junction had 10 bases not matched to a gene; V was cut back by 5 bases and J by 0 bases. CDR3 length: 17 amino acids. The CDR3 region has the DNA TGCAGTGCTGAGGTACTAGCGGGAAAGAGCTCCTACAATGAGCAGTTCTTC. The encoded protein is CSAEVLAGKSSYNEQFF.

The chain carries TRBV4-2 and TRBJ1-2; D is undetermined. From germline, CDR1 is LGHNA and CDR2 YNFKEQ. V lost 3 bases and J lost 2, with 13 bases in between. The CDR3 spans 15 residues. DNA of the CDR3: TGTGCCAGCAGCCACCCCACAGCAGTAAACTATGGCTACACCTTC. Amino acid sequence: CASSHPTAVNYGYTF.

The rearrangement joins TRBV6-5 to TRBJ1-6, with D hard to call. The germline V gene has CDR1 MNHEY and CDR2 SVGAGI. Between the trimmed V and J ends, which lost 8 bases and 11 bases, there was a span of 4 bases. The CDR3 is 9 amino acids. The CDR3 nucleotides read TGTGCCAGCGGAACACCCCTCCACTTT. Residues: CASGTPLHF.

This clonotype occurred a few times. The rearrangement links TRBV28 to TRBJ2-7, with 8 bases fitting TRBD1. The germline V gene has CDR1 MDHEN and CDR2 SYDVKM. CDR3 size: 14 residues. V gave up 6 bases and J gave up 5 bases; unmatched junction bases: 9. CDR3 amino acids: CASRRTGQGDEQYF. The DNA of the CDR3 is TGTGCCAGCAGGCGGACAGGGCAGGGAGACGAGCAGTACTTC.

The chain recombines TRBV6-1 with TRBJ2-5, with 9 bases fitting TRBD2. The CDR3 length is 17 residues. The germline gives CDR1 MNHNS, CDR2 SASEGT. With V trimmed by 1 base and J by 5 bases, 11 bases remained unmatched. CDR3 protein: CASSEGGGGRAWETQYF. DNA for the CDR3: TGTGCCAGCAGTGAAGGGGGAGGCGGGAGGGCCTGGGAGACCCAGTACTTC.

The DNA of the CDR3 is TGCAGCGTTGAATGTCCAGGGGGCCGTACCGGGGAGCTGTTTTTT. Its translation is CSVECPGGRTGELFF. V usage is TRBV29-1 and J usage is TRBJ2-2; 8 bases match TRBD1. CDR1 and CDR2 (germline): SQVTM, ANQGSEA. This CDR3 is built from 15 residues. The J segment lost 5 bases and the V segment lost 2 bases, leaving 7 bases of the junction unmatched.

V is TRBV6-1 and J is TRBJ2-7, with a tentative D call TRBD2 (6 bases). The CDR3 is 14 residues long. The V gene lost 2 bases and the J gene lost 5 bases, with 13 bases spanning the gap. Germline loops: CDR1 MNHNS, CDR2 SASEGT. CDR3 amino acids: CASSEPGLKDEQYF. The CDR3 region has the DNA TGTGCCAGCAGTGAACCGGGACTTAAGGACGAGCAGTACTTC.

The rearrangement uses TRBV5-1 and TRBJ2-1; 9 nucleotides agree with TRBD2. The J call is doubtful: the DNA matches TRBJ2-7 better. The germline CDR1 and CDR2 sequences are SGHRS and YFSETQ. The length of the CDR3 is 18 residues. The chain's CDR3 is CASSLAPRGVAGDNEQYF. CDR3 bases: TGCGCCAGCAGCTTGGCCCCTCGGGGAGTAGCGGGAGACAATGAGCAGTACTTC.

V is TRBV9 and J is TRBJ2-1; D perhaps matches TRBD1 (7 bases). The V gene's germline CDR1 is SGDLS and CDR2 YYNGEE. CDR3 length equals 13 residues. The V end lost 7 bases, the J end lost 3 bases, and 11 bases lay between the germline ends. In DNA form, the CDR3 reads TGTGCCAGCGGGGGGACAGTCTACAATGAGCAGTTCTTC. Protein product: CASGGTVYNEQFF.

The rearrangement links TRBV29-1 to TRBJ2-7; TRBD1 matches at 7 bases. CDR1 and CDR2 from the germline V gene are SQVTM and ANQGSEA. The CDR3 has 12 amino acids. J lost 3 bases, V lost 7 bases, and 6 bases had no gene match. The CDR3 nucleotides are TGCAGCGGGCAATACAGGGGCTACGAGCAGTACTTC. Translating it yields CSGQYRGYEQYF.

The chain is built from TRBV4-1 and TRBJ1-1, with a tentative D call TRBD1 (5 bases). The length of the CDR3 is 16 residues. CDR1 and CDR2 from the germline V gene are MGHRA and YSYEKL. V was clipped by 0 bases and J by 11 bases, with 22 bases between them. CDR3 amino acids: CASSQDFGAVKYVAFF. CDR3 nucleotide sequence: TGCGCCAGCAGCCAAGATTTTGGGGCTGTGAAGTATGTGGCTTTCTTT.